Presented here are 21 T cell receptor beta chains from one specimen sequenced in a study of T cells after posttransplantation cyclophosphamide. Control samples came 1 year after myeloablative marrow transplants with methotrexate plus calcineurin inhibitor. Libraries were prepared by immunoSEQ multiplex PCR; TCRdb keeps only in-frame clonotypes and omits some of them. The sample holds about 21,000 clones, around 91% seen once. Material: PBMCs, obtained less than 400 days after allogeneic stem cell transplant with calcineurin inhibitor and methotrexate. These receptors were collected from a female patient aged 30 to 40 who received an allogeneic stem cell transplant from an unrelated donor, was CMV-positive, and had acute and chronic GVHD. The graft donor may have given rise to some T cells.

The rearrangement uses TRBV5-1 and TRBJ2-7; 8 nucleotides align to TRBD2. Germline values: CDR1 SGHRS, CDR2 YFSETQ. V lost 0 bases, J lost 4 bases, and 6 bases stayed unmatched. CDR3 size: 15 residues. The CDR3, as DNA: TGCGCCAGCAGCTTGGTTGGACTAGCACCGTACGAGCAGTACTTC. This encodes CASSLVGLAPYEQYF.

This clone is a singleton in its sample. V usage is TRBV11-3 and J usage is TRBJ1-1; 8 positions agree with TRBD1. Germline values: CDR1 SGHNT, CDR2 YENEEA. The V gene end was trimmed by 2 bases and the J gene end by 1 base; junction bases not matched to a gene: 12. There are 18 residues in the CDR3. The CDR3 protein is CASSLQGTGRQRNTEAFF. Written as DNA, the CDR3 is TGTGCCAGCAGCTTACAGGGGACAGGACGACAACGGAACACTGAAGCTTTCTTT.

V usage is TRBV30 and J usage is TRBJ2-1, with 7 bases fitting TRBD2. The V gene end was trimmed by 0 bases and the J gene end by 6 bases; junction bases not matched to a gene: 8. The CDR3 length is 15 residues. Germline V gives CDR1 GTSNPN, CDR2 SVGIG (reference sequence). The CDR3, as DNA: TGTGCCTGGAGTGTAGCAGGTGGGAGGGGCAATGAGCAGTTCTTC. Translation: CAWSVAGGRGNEQFF.

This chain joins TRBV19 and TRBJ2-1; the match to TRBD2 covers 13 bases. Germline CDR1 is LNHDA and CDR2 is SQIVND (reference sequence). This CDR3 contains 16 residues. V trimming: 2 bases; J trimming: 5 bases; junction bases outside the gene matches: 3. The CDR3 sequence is CASSIKGLAGNNEQFF. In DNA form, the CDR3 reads TGTGCCAGTAGTATAAAGGGACTAGCGGGAAACAATGAGCAGTTCTTC.

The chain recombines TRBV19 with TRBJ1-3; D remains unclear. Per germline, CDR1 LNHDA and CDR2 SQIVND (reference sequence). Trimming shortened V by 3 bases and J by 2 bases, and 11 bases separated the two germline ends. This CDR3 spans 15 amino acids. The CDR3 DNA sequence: TGTGCCAGTAGTATGTCCGGTTCCACTGGAAACACCATATATTTT. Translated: CASSMSGSTGNTIYF.

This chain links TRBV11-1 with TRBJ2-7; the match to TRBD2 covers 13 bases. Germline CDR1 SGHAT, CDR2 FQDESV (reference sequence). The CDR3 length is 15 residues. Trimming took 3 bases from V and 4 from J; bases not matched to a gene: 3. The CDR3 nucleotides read TGTGCCAGCAGCTTGAGACTAGCGGGAGGATACGAGCAGTACTTC. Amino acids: CASSLRLAGGYEQYF.

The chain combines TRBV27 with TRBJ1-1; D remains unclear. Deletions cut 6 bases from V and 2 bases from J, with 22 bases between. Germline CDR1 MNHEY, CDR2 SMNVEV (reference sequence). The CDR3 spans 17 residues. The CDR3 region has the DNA TGTGCCAGCAGCGCCCCCTTGAGAACAGAGCTTAACACTGAAGCTTTCTTT. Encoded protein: CASSAPLRTELNTEAFF.

The CDR3 loop reads CASSPGTGGYEQYF. In nucleotides, the CDR3 is TGCGCCAGCAGTCCGGGAACAGGGGGCTACGAGCAGTACTTC. The chain recombines TRBV4-1 with TRBJ2-7; TRBD1 agrees at 8 bases. Per the germline V gene, CDR1 is MGHRA and CDR2 is YSYEKL. The CDR3 extends over 14 amino acids. J lost 3 bases, V lost 6 bases, and 7 bases had no gene match.

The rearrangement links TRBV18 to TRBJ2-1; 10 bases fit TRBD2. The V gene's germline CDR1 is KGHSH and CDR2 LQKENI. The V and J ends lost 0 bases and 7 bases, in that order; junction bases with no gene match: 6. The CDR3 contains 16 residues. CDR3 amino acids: CASSPPSSGRANEQFF. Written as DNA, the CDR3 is TGTGCCAGCTCACCACCGTCCAGCGGGAGGGCGAATGAGCAGTTCTTC.

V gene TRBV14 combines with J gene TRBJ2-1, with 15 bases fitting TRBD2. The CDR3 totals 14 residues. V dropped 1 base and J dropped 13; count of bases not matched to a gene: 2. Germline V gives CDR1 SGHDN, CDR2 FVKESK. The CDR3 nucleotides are TGTGCCAGCAGCCAAGGGGGACTAGCGGGAGGACAGTTCTTC. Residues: CASSQGGLAGGQFF.

CDR3 nucleotides: TGTGCCAGCAGCCAAAACGGACTAGCGGGAGTCACAGATACGCAGTATTTT. Its translation: CASSQNGLAGVTDTQYF. The V and J genes are TRBV4-2 and TRBJ2-3, with 13 bases aligning to TRBD2. Germline V gene sequence: CDR1 LGHNA, CDR2 YNFKEQ. Trimming cost V 2 bases and J 2 bases; bases outside gene matches: 4. This CDR3 region has 17 residues.

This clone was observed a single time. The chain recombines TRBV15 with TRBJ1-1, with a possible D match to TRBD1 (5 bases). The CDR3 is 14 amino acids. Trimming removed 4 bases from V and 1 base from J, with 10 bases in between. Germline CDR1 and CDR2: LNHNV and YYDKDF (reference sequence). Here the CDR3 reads CATSTGQENTEAFF. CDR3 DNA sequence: TGTGCCACCAGCACCGGACAAGAGAACACTGAAGCTTTCTTT.

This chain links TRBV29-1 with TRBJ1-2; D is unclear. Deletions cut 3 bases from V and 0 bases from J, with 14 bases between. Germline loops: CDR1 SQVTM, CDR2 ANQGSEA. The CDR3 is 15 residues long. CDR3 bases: TGCAGCGTTGATGGTATCAGGAAAACTAACTATGGCTACACCTTC. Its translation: CSVDGIRKTNYGYTF.

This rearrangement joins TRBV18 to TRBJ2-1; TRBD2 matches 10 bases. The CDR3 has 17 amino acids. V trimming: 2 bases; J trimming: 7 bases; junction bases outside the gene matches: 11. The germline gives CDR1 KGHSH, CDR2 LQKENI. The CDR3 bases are TGTGCCAGCTCACCAGGGACTAGCGCCCTCCTGGGGAATGAGCAGTTCTTC. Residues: CASSPGTSALLGNEQFF.

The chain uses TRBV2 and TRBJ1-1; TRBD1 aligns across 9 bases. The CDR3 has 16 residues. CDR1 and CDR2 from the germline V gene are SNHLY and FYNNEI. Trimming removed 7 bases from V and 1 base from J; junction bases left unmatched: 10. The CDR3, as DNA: TGTGCCAGCACCCACCCGACAGGGGGAGGGAACACTGAAGCTTTCTTT. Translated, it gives CASTHPTGGGNTEAFF.

The CDR3 bases are TGTGCCAGCAGCTTCCCCCCAGGGCTAGGGAATTCACCCCTCCACTTT. Translation: CASSFPPGLGNSPLHF. The chain recombines TRBV7-9 with TRBJ1-6, with D perhaps TRBD1 (5 bases). Germline values: CDR1 SEHNR, CDR2 FQNEAQ (reference sequence). Trimming pared 3 bases from V and 7 bases from J, leaving 16 bases between. This CDR3 contains 16 residues.

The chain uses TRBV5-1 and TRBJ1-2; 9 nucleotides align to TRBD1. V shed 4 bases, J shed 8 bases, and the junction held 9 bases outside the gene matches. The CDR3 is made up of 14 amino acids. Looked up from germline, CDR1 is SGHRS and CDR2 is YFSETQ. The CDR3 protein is CASSSGTGLRGYTF. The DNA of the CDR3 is TGCGCCAGCAGCAGCGGGACAGGGTTGCGCGGCTACACCTTC.

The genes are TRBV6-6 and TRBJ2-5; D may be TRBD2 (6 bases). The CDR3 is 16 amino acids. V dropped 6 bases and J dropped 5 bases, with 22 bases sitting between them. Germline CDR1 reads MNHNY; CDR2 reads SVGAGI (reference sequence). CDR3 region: CASRIDPGLDGETQYF. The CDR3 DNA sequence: TGTGCCAGCAGAATAGATCCGGGACTGGACGGGGAGACCCAGTACTTC.

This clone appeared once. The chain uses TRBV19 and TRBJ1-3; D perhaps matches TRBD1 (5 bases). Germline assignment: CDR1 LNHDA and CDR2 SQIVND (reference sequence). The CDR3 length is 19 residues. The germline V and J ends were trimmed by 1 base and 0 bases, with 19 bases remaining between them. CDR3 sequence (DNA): TGTGCCAGTAGTATAGTTGCAGGGTTAGGTACGCTCTCTGGAAACACCATATATTTT. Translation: CASSIVAGLGTLSGNTIYF.

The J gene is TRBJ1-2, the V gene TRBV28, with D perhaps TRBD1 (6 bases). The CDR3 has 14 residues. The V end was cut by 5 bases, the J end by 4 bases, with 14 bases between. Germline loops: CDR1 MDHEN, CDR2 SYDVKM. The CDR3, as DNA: TGTGCCAGCAGTGTCGTCGGGACATCCTATGGCTACACCTTC. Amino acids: CASSVVGTSYGYTF.

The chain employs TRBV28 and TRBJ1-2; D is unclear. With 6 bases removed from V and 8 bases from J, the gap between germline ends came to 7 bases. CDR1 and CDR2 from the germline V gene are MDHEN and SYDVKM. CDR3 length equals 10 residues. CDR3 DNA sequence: TGTGCCAGCAGAGCCGGGGGCTACACCTTC. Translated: CASRAGGYTF.